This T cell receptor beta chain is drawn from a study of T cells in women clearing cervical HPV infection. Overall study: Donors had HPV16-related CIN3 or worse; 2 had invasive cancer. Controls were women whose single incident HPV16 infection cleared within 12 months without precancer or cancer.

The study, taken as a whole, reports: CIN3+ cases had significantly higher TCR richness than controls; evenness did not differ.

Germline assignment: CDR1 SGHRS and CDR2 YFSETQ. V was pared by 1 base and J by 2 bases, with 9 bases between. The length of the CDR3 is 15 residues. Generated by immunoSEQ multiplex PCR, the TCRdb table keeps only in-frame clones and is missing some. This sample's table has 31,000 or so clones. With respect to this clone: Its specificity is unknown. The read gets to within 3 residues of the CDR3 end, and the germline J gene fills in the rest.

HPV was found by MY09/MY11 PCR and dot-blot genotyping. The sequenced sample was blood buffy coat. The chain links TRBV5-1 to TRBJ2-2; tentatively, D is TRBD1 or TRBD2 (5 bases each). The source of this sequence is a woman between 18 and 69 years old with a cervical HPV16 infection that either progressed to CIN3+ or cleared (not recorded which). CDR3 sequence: CASSLRGENTGELFF. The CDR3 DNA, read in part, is TGCGCCAGCAGCTTGCGAGGGGAAAACACCGGGGAG.